This T cell receptor beta chain was recovered during a study of OX40 agonist ivuxolimab in advanced cancers. Libraries were prepared by immunoSEQ multiplex PCR; TCRdb keeps only in-frame clonotypes and omits some of them. Found here are around 80,000 clones, over 75% of them singletons; the top ten hold roughly 3.1%. The V end lost 0 bases, the J end lost 0 bases, and 4 bases lay between the germline ends. The V gene's germline CDR1 is SGHRS and CDR2 YFSETQ. This CDR3 spans 14 amino acids. The sequence came from an adult with an advanced solid tumor such as melanoma, head and neck, liver or kidney cancer. The sequences come from CD4+ or CD8+ T cells sorted from blood, collected in a trial of the OX40 agonist ivuxolimab. The rearrangement uses TRBV5-1 and TRBJ1-3; D remains unclear. In nucleotides, the CDR3 is TGCGCCAGCAGCTTGGGGGACTCTGGAAACACCATATATTTT. Translation: CASSLGDSGNTIYF.